The present TCR beta chain was sequenced within a study of shared clonotypes between healthy human individuals (dated by TCRdb to about 2020). Looking at the study overall: The cohort comprised two women and a few men aged 18 to 49 years. For each donor, CD4 naive and CD4 memory were each given three plates, CD8 naive was given two plates, and CD8 memory was given one plate. To estimate repertoire size and how much clonotype sharing occurs between individuals, the study deeply sequenced the blood TCR repertoires of five healthy adults. Libraries were prepared and TCR repertoires were sequenced by different laboratories using diverse techniques, in order to increase sequencing depth and limit assay-specific biases. Leukapheresis yielded between about 0.94 and 9.5 billion PBMCs per donor.

About this clone itself: The target of this receptor is not known. Base qualities are not provided; no much larger clone lies one nucleotide away.

Using the deep immunoSEQ assay, multiplex PCR amplified TCR CDR3 regions from genomic DNA. Genomic DNA extracted from each cell subset was distributed evenly over all wells of several immunoSEQ 96-well plates, and each plate served as one replicate. For sorted subsets, 200 ng of genomic DNA, equivalent to roughly 33,000 T cell genomes, went into each replicate PCR. The purified libraries were quantified using a Qubit 3.0 fluorometer, sized with a Bioanalyzer 2100, and then quantified again using the KAPA Library Quantification kit. Every immunoSEQ 96-well plate was sequenced on a separate single-read 150-cycle Illumina NextSeq 550 flow cell. From the authors' description of their analysis: Because the immunoSEQ output included only junctional sequences and no quality scores, the filtering could not be the same as the filtering used for full-length reads. Sequences were annotated with PyIR, a Python wrapper for IgBLAST v1.9, and V/J genes and CDR3 were assigned using IMGT germline references. Reads with weak V/J assignments (E-value above 1e-6), missing CDR3, stop codons, out-of-frame junctions, or ambiguous translated residues were removed. V3J clonotypes were defined by identical inferred V gene, J gene, and CDR3 amino acid sequence. The percentage overlap between two repertoires was calculated by dividing the number of shared unique clonotypes by the size of the smaller repertoire. Repertoire richness was assessed with RTK rarefaction, the Chao1 estimator, and Recon v2.1 estimates of unobserved clonotypes. For all TCRbeta clonotypes obtained by the gDNA method from four donors, generation probabilities were computed with OLGA. The table was pulled from immuneACCESS by TCRdb, which kept in-frame rearrangements only. Such tables lose some clones; where checked, under half of the loss comes from unresolved V genes, and the rest has no known cause. The V and J calls and clone size come from that table; D and trimming were worked out from the DNA. For this sample the table gives roughly 2 million clones, of which around 95% were detected only once. Around 0.13% of the sample belongs to the ten largest clones.

Donors were healthy HIV-negative adults with no recently reported acute infections or vaccinations. All donors were Caucasian adults living in Nashville, Tennessee, USA. CD4+ T cells were enriched through magnetic negative selection, after which naive cells were positively selected on CD45RA and the remaining negative fraction served as the memory subset. Blood was collected by leukapheresis, and PBMCs were isolated by Ficoll-Histopaque density gradient centrifugation and then cryopreserved in liquid nitrogen vapor phase. Analytical flow cytometry was used to check the purity and quantity of each magnetically sorted T cell population. From each sorted fraction, genomic DNA was isolated and quantified by UV absorbance on a Nanodrop 2000c. V drops 1 base and J drops 10 bases, leaving 13 bases in between. Including the terminal cysteine and phenylalanine, the CDR3 comprises 13 residues. Of all the DNA, just the CDR3 is kept, 39 bases in frame from base 1. CDR1 and CDR2 are read off the germline V gene as SNHLY and FYNNEI.

On the study overall, not on this receptor specifically: Because the study included a small number of donors, the genetic and exposure-history diversity represented was limited. Compared with non-shared clonotypes, the clonotypes found in all four sorted-subset donors had higher generation probabilities. Larger estimated clonotype richness was generally found for naive subsets than for memory subsets. Incomplete sequencing was indicated by rarefaction of sorted-subset datasets, despite the large sequencing depth. Roughly 5% of naive CD4, 3.5% of naive CD8, roughly 2.5% of memory CD4, and 0.4% of memory CD8 clonotypes were shared across several donors. Pairwise subsampling indicated that sequencing depth was expected to affect the degree of clonotype sharing among donors. Only blood was sampled, and tissue TCR repertoires likely differ from those in blood.

Sequencing was done on a sample of naive CD4+ T cells sorted from blood. According to the study, the label for this sample's cell subset or site signals: CD45RA+ positively selected. The rearrangement joined TRBV2 to TRBJ1-1, with the D gene uncertain. The sequence derives from a man between 18 and 35 years old in good health. The nucleotides read TGTGCCAGCAGTGAAGAACAGCTCCTTTTAGCTTTCTTT. Translated, it gives CASSEEQLLLAFF.